These 14 T cell receptor beta chains were all obtained from the same sample, sequenced in a study of Graves' ophthalmopathy and Graves' hyperthyroidism. Amplification targeted the TCR beta CDR3 regions, with RNA transcripts as the source material. First-round RT-PCR relied on HTBI primers, and a second-round multiplex PCR came next. A single record per CDR3 protein comes from TCRdb applying MiXCR to the multiplex PCR reads. The data contain 620,000 or so distinct CDR3 sequences, over 20% of them singletons. The sequenced sample was peripheral blood. The receptors were gathered from a woman aged 18-29 years with stable Graves' hyperthyroidism. Some clones in this sample may be carry-over from other donors' samples.

This clonotype was counted many times. The V and J genes are TRBV12-3 or TRBV12-4 and TRBJ1-2, with D maybe TRBD1 (5 bases). Trimming cost V 8 bases and J 0 bases, with 16 bases left between them. The CDR3 contains 15 residues. The CDR3 nucleotides read TGTGCCAGCGCCCCTACAGGAAGGGCTAACTATGGCTACACCTTC. This sequence encodes CASAPTGRANYGYTF.

The rearrangement joins TRBV3-1 to TRBJ1-1, with 10 nucleotides matching TRBD1. The V and J ends lost 4 bases and 0 bases, in that order; junction bases with no gene match: 11. The CDR3 loop spans 18 amino acids. Germline V CDR1 and CDR2: LGHDT, YNNKEL (reference sequence). Here the CDR3 reads CASSRKSGQGVLNTEAFF. CDR3 nucleotide sequence: TGTGCCAGCAGCCGCAAATCAGGACAGGGGGTGTTGAACACTGAAGCTTTCTTT.

This rearrangement joins TRBV6-5 to TRBJ1-3, with D maybe TRBD1 (6 bases). CDR1 and CDR2 from the germline V gene are MNHEY and SVGAGI. Deletions cut 2 bases from V and 7 bases from J, with 18 bases between. This CDR3 has 16 amino acids. CDR3 sequence: CASSYPDRTRGNTIYF. In DNA, the CDR3 is TGTGCCAGCAGTTACCCCGATCGGACGAGGGGGAACACCATATATTTT.

This clonotype was seen repeatedly, ten times or more. This chain joins TRBV13 and TRBJ1-6, with D unresolved. V lost 0 bases and J 8 bases, leaving 8 bases between the germline ends. CDR1 and CDR2 from the germline V gene are PRHDT and FYEKMQ (reference sequence). The CDR3 spans 14 residues. CDR3: CASSLGQIHSPLHF. DNA for the CDR3: TGTGCCAGCAGCTTAGGACAGATTCATTCACCCCTCCACTTT.

There are many counts of this clonotype. V and J are TRBV10-3 and TRBJ2-5; D not certain. CDR3 size: 14 residues. Germline V CDR1 and CDR2: ENHRY, SYGVKD. V was cut by 3 bases and J by 0 bases, with 8 bases left in between. The CDR3 nucleotides read TGTGCCATCAGTGACCCTCCGTACCAAGAGACCCAGTACTTC. It translates to CAISDPPYQETQYF.

The chain uses TRBV15 and TRBJ1-5, with D unclear. The germline V gene encodes CDR1 LNHNV and CDR2 YYDKDF (reference sequence). V lost 8 bases, J lost 3 bases, and 17 bases lay in between. The CDR3 contains 15 residues. The CDR3: CATCLGGKDNQPQHF. The CDR3 DNA reads TGTGCCACCTGCCTGGGAGGGAAGGACAATCAGCCCCAGCATTTT.

This clonotype was picked up one time. The rearrangement uses TRBV7-2 and TRBJ1-1; 7 bases agree with TRBD1. This CDR3 is 14 amino acids long. Germline loops: CDR1 SGHTA, CDR2 FQGNSA. Trimming cost V 2 bases and J 6 bases; bases outside gene matches: 6. CDR3 nucleotides: TGTGCCAGCAGCTTACAGGGGGTCGTGCCTGAAGCTTTCTTT. Amino acids: CASSLQGVVPEAFF. The variable domain in full, completed from reference TRBV7-2 and TRBJ1-1, reads GAGVSQSPSNKVTEKGKDVELRCDPISGHTALYWYRQSLGQGLEFLIYFQGNSAPDKSGLPSDRFSAERTGGSVSTLTIQRTQQEDSAVYLCASSLQGVVPEAFFGQGTRLTVV.

Many counts were recorded for this clonotype. The CDR3, as DNA: TGTGCCAGCAGCTTGGAGAGCTATTCACCCCTCCACTTT. Translating it yields CASSLESYSPLHF. This chain joins TRBV11-3 and TRBJ1-6; unclear D gene. Germline assignment: CDR1 SGHNT and CDR2 YENEEA. CDR3 length equals 13 residues. Trimming took 3 bases from V and 8 from J, leaving 8 bases between them.

The chain employs TRBV6-7 and TRBJ1-2; D may be TRBD1 (6 bases). TRBV6-7 is placed among ORFs of uncertain function. The CDR3 sequence is 14 residues long. With 2 bases removed from V and 0 bases from J, the gap between germline ends came to 7 bases. DNA of the CDR3: TGTGCCAGCAGTTACGCAGGGGCTAACTATGGCTACACCTTC. It translates to CASSYAGANYGYTF.

This clonotype was found many times. This chain joins TRBV10-3 and TRBJ2-5; 11 positions agree with TRBD2. V was clipped by 10 bases and J by 5 bases; unmatched bases: 15. Per germline, CDR1 ENHRY and CDR2 SYGVKD. The CDR3 extends over 16 amino acids. CDR3: CATLPEIAGGLETQYF. The CDR3 DNA reads TGTGCCACCCTGCCAGAAATAGCGGGGGGGCTGGAGACCCAGTACTTC.

The chain carries TRBV12-3 or TRBV12-4 and TRBJ2-7; 8 bases align to TRBD2. The CDR3 is 15 residues long. Trimming took 2 bases from V and 1 from J; bases not matched to a gene: 4. The CDR3 DNA reads TGTGCCAGCAGTTTACACCGCGGGGGGTCCTACGAGCAGTACTTC. It is translated as CASSLHRGGSYEQYF.

This clonotype was seen repeatedly, ten times or more. The genes are TRBV12-3 or TRBV12-4 and TRBJ1-1; D call uncertain. The V and J ends lost 7 bases and 0 bases respectively, with 15 bases between them. CDR3 length: 15 residues. In DNA form, the CDR3 reads TGTGCCAGCACCAAAGTTGCCAGTATGAACACTGAAGCTTTCTTT. The encoded protein is CASTKVASMNTEAFF.

A word on this clonotype: A read error may produce the germline difference seen at one junction end. The chain uses TRBV11-2 and TRBJ2-7, with 7 bases identical to TRBD2. CDR1 and CDR2 from the germline V gene are SGHAT and FQNNGV. The CDR3 extends over 19 amino acids. The CDR3 DNA reads TGTACCAGCAGCGCCGAAGGAGGGGTAGGACTAGAACGAAGTTACGAGCAGTACTTC. This gives the protein CTSSAEGGVGLERSYEQYF.

Ten or more counts support this clonotype. J is TRBJ2-7 and V is TRBV12-3 or TRBV12-4; 7 nucleotides match TRBD1. V trimming: 7 bases; J trimming: 7 bases; junction bases outside the gene matches: 10. The CDR3 covers 13 residues. Here the CDR3 reads CASKYRQGREQYF. The CDR3 nucleotides are TGTGCCAGCAAATACCGACAGGGCCGAGAGCAGTACTTC.